This T cell receptor (beta chain) was documented in a study of identical twins' blood T cells. The germline V gene encodes CDR1 SGHRS and CDR2 YFSETQ. The CDR3 runs to 14 residues. The V gene lost 0 bases and the J gene lost 2 bases, with 6 bases spanning the gap. One entry per CDR3 protein results from TCRdb running MiXCR on the 5' RACE reads. In the table there are fewer than 450,000 distinct CDR3 sequences, over 25% of which are singletons. The rearrangement links TRBV5-1 to TRBJ2-1; D uncertain. The source material was PBMCs. The receptor comes from a woman aged 18 to 55 in good health. CDR3 protein: CASSLEGTYNEQFF. The CDR3 nucleotides read TGCGCCAGCAGCTTGGAAGGGACCTACAATGAGCAGTTCTTC. The variable domain in full, with the rest retrieved from reference TRBV5-1 and TRBJ2-1, is KAGVTQTPRYLIKTRGQQVTLSCSPISGHRSVSWYQQTPGQGLQFLFEYFSETQRNKGNFPGRFSGRQFSNSRSEMNVSTLELGDSALYLCASSLEGTYNEQFFGPGTRLTVL.